The 31 T cell receptor beta chains reported below all come from one sample, sequenced in a study of cytomegalovirus exposure and HLA in healthy donors (dated by TCRdb to 2016 to 2017). Receptors were amplified or captured by the immunoSEQ multiplex PCR assay. For the multiplex PCR, a mixture combining 60 forward primers for TCR Vbeta segments and 13 reverse primers for TCR Jbeta segments was used. Here the immuneACCESS table is served through TCRdb, limited to in-frame sequences with V and J called. Missing clones are a known gap in these copies; in checked studies unresolved V genes cover under half, and the rest lacks a known reason. In all, the sample holds approximately 130,000 clones, and 65% to 85% of those were seen once. The ten top clones hold roughly 3% of the sample. Sequenced material: PBMCs. These receptors were taken from a woman aged 35 to 49 in good health and CMV-seropositive.

This chain joins TRBV28 and TRBJ1-6; 8 positions match TRBD1. This CDR3 comprises 14 residues. The trim removed 2 bases at V and 7 bases at J, leaving 1 base unmatched. In germline, CDR1 is MDHEN, CDR2 SYDVKM. The CDR3 DNA reads TGTGCCAGCAGTTTAGGACAGGGAAATTCACCCCTCCACTTT. It is translated as CASSLGQGNSPLHF.

This clone occurred once. This chain connects TRBV7-7 to TRBJ2-2; 7 bases agree with TRBD2. J was trimmed by 3 bases and V by 5 bases; bases with no gene match: 6. This CDR3 comprises 15 residues. From germline, CDR1 is SSHAT and CDR2 FNYEAQ (reference sequence). The CDR3 DNA follows: TGTGCCAGCAGCATCAGTGGGGGGGACACCGGGGAGCTGTTTTTT. This gives the protein CASSISGGDTGELFF.

J is TRBJ1-2 and V is TRBV25-1; D is perhaps TRBD1 (5 bases). This CDR3 is built from 15 residues. V lost 3 bases to trimming and J lost 2 bases, with 13 bases between them. Germline V lookup: CDR1 MGHDK, CDR2 SYGVNS. As DNA, the CDR3 is TGTGCCAGCAGTGACCCCGGCAGGGCCAACTATGGCTACACCTTC. This encodes CASSDPGRANYGYTF.

J is TRBJ2-7 and V is TRBV30, with TRBD2 identical over 11 bases. The length of the CDR3 is 16 residues. In germline, CDR1 is GTSNPN, CDR2 SVGIG (reference sequence). The ends lost 0 bases at V and 0 bases at J; junction bases unmatched: 4. The CDR3 region is CAWSVGTSGVSYEQYF. The CDR3 DNA follows: TGTGCCTGGAGTGTAGGGACTAGCGGCGTCTCCTACGAGCAGTACTTC.

The chain carries TRBV9 and TRBJ1-4; maybe TRBD1 (5 bases). Germline-derived CDR1 and CDR2 are SGDLS and YYNGEE. Trimming removed 6 bases from V and 8 bases from J, with 14 bases in between. This CDR3 contains 13 residues. Here the CDR3 reads CASNTLPGEKLFF. DNA of the CDR3: TGTGCCAGCAATACTCTGCCAGGGGAAAAACTGTTTTTT.

A few counts support this clone. This rearrangement joins TRBV29-1 to TRBJ2-7, with 7 positions matching TRBD1. Germline V CDR1 and CDR2: SQVTM, ANQGSEA. This CDR3 has 13 residues. V lost 6 bases to trimming and J lost 7 bases; unmatched junction nucleotides: 12. The CDR3 sequence is CSVGSGTVYEQYF. The CDR3 coding sequence is TGCAGCGTCGGATCCGGGACAGTGTATGAGCAGTACTTC.

This clone appeared once. V usage is TRBV19 and J usage is TRBJ1-2; possible D gene TRBD1, 6 bases. CDR3 size: 12 residues. V was trimmed by 7 bases and J by 7 bases, leaving 13 bases between them. Looked up from germline, CDR1 is LNHDA and CDR2 is SQIVND (reference sequence). CDR3 bases: TGTGCCAGTAAGGTGGGGGCAGGTGGCTACACCTTC. Its protein product is CASKVGAGGYTF.

The sample holds a few counts of this clone. The chain combines TRBV7-2 with TRBJ1-5, with TRBD1 matching over 7 bases. The germline gives CDR1 SGHTA, CDR2 FQGNSA. The length of the CDR3 is 16 residues. J was trimmed by 2 bases and V by 5 bases; bases with no gene match: 9. CDR3 sequence: CASSPRTGGGNQPQHF. CDR3 in DNA: TGTGCCAGCAGCCCCCGGACAGGAGGGGGCAATCAGCCCCAGCATTTT.

The chain links TRBV10-3 to TRBJ1-2, with 10 positions matching TRBD1. The germline V gene has CDR1 ENHRY and CDR2 SYGVKD. There are 13 residues in the CDR3. V lost 11 bases to trimming and J lost 4 bases; unmatched junction nucleotides: 7. CDR3 loop: CALLRTGGYGYTF. The DNA for the CDR3 is TGTGCCTTACTTCGGACAGGGGGCTATGGCTACACCTTC.

This chain connects TRBV30 to TRBJ2-3, with D possibly TRBD1 on 5 matching bases. The CDR3 runs to 14 residues. V lost 0 bases, J lost 5 bases, and 12 bases lay in between. CDR1 and CDR2 from the germline V gene are GTSNPN and SVGIG (reference sequence). This chain's CDR3 is CAWSVSIGEDTQYF. In nucleotides, the CDR3 is TGTGCCTGGAGTGTTTCGATAGGGGAAGATACGCAGTATTTT.

The CDR3 region is CASSSTLLTGGDTDTQYF. CDR3 bases: TGTGCCAGCAGTTCTACACTCCTGACAGGGGGGGACACAGATACGCAGTATTTT. The gene calls are TRBV28 and TRBJ2-3, with TRBD1 matching 9 bases. The CDR3 runs to 18 residues. Per the germline V gene, CDR1 is MDHEN and CDR2 is SYDVKM. The V and J ends lost 4 bases and 2 bases, in that order; junction bases with no gene match: 13.

The chain employs TRBV30 and TRBJ2-1; 7 bases align to TRBD2. This CDR3 spans 16 amino acids. Trimming removed 1 base from V and 3 bases from J; junction bases left unmatched: 9. The germline V gene has CDR1 GTSNPN and CDR2 SVGIG (reference sequence). The chain's CDR3 is CAWSEAGLPLYNEQFF. The DNA of the CDR3 is TGTGCCTGGAGTGAAGCGGGACTTCCCCTCTACAATGAGCAGTTCTTC. The whole variable domain, filled in from reference TRBV30 and TRBJ2-1, reads SQTIHQWPATLVQPVGSPLSLECTVEGTSNPNLYWYRQAAGRGLQLLFYSVGIGQISSEVPQNLSASRPQDRQFILSSKKLLLSDSGFYLCAWSEAGLPLYNEQFFGPGTRLTVL.

This clone was seen once. J is TRBJ1-5 and V is TRBV6-6; TRBD1 is a possible D gene (6 bases). The CDR3 spans 13 residues. Germline loops: CDR1 MNHNY, CDR2 SVGAGI (reference sequence). Between the trimmed V and J ends, which lost 0 bases and 7 bases, there was a span of 7 bases. The CDR3: CASSYSTGQPQHF. The CDR3 DNA reads as TGTGCCAGCAGTTACTCGACAGGCCAGCCCCAGCATTTT.

The rearrangement uses TRBV7-2 and TRBJ1-5, with a tentative D call TRBD1 (6 bases). The CDR3 has 14 amino acids. The V end lost 4 bases, the J end lost 7 bases, and 14 bases lay between the germline ends. Per the germline V gene, CDR1 is SGHTA and CDR2 is FQGNSA. Here the CDR3 DNA reads TGTGCCAGCAGCTCAGGGGAAGGGTCCCAGCCCCAGCATTTT. As protein: CASSSGEGSQPQHF. Full variable domain (remainder filled in from reference TRBV7-2 and TRBJ1-5): GAGVSQSPSNKVTEKGKDVELRCDPISGHTALYWYRQSLGQGLEFLIYFQGNSAPDKSGLPSDRFSAERTGGSVSTLTIQRTQQEDSAVYLCASSSGEGSQPQHFGDGTRLSIL.

This chain joins TRBV5-1 and TRBJ2-5, with a possible D match to TRBD2 (5 bases). With the DNA end fitting TRBJ2-7 better, the J assignment may be wrong. The CDR3 runs to 15 residues. Germline-derived CDR1 and CDR2 are SGHRS and YFSETQ. The CDR3 here is CASSLRWEKADEQYF. The CDR3, as DNA: TGCGCCAGCAGCTTGCGCTGGGAGAAGGCCGACGAGCAGTACTTC.

The table lists this clone with a count of one. The chain has TRBV6-6 and TRBJ1-2, with D hard to call. The CDR3 covers 14 residues. Germline CDR1 is MNHNY and CDR2 is SVGAGI (reference sequence). The ends were cut back, 6 bases at V and 4 bases at J, with 15 bases in the middle. The CDR3 is CASRHQSGSYGYTF. CDR3 coding DNA: TGTGCCAGCAGGCATCAATCCGGGTCCTATGGCTACACCTTC.

The rearrangement uses TRBV28 and TRBJ2-7; TRBD1 agrees at 10 bases. This CDR3 contains 15 residues. CDR1 MDHEN and CDR2 SYDVKM come from the germline V gene. Unmatched junction bases numbered 8, after V lost 6 bases and J lost 3 bases. The CDR3 coding sequence is TGTGCCAGCAGACCCCCCGGGACAGGGGTCTACGAGCAGTACTTC. Residues: CASRPPGTGVYEQYF.

This rearrangement joins TRBV6-6 to TRBJ1-2; D ambiguous. Germline V lookup: CDR1 MNHNY, CDR2 SVGAGI (reference sequence). CDR3 length: 14 amino acids. With 6 bases removed from V and 1 base from J, the gap between germline ends came to 12 bases. The CDR3 loop reads CASRIQTDNYGYTF. DNA for the CDR3: TGTGCCAGCAGAATCCAAACAGATAACTATGGCTACACCTTC.

This sequence joins TRBV29-1 and TRBJ2-2; the D gene is possibly TRBD2 (6 bases). Per germline, CDR1 SQVTM and CDR2 ANQGSEA. CDR3 size: 14 residues. Deletions cut 6 bases from V and 6 bases from J, with 17 bases between. For the CDR3, the DNA is TGCAGCGTGGGGGAGGCGTCCGGTGCCGGGGAGCTGTTTTTT. Translating gives CSVGEASGAGELFF.

The rearrangement links TRBV6-6 to TRBJ2-7, with 8 bases matching TRBD1. V was clipped by 1 base and J by 2 bases; unmatched bases: 4. The V gene's germline CDR1 is MNHNY and CDR2 SVGAGI (reference sequence). This CDR3 is 15 amino acids long. This CDR3 reads CASSYFRDRPYEQYF. Here the CDR3 DNA reads TGTGCCAGCAGTTACTTCCGGGACAGGCCCTACGAGCAGTACTTC.

The V gene is TRBV4-3, the J gene TRBJ1-3; TRBD1 might be the D (5 bases). The CDR3 length is 17 residues. V was trimmed by 0 bases and J by 0 bases, leaving 12 bases between them. CDR1 and CDR2 (germline): LGHNA, YSLEER. The CDR3 sequence: CASSQERRQGSGNTIYF. CDR3 DNA: TGCGCCAGCAGCCAAGAGCGTCGGCAGGGCTCTGGAAACACCATATATTTT.

This chain uses TRBV11-2 with TRBJ2-5; TRBD2 matches at 13 bases. V gave up 5 bases and J gave up 4 bases; unmatched junction bases: 7. CDR3 length: 16 residues. Germline-derived CDR1 and CDR2 are SGHAT and FQNNGV. The CDR3 sequence is CASSPGLAGDRETQYF. The CDR3 DNA reads TGTGCCAGCAGCCCAGGACTAGCGGGAGATCGAGAGACCCAGTACTTC.

J is TRBJ2-2 and V is TRBV7-9; no clear D gene. Germline V gives CDR1 SEHNR, CDR2 FQNEAQ (reference sequence). This CDR3 is built from 12 residues. Between the trimmed V and J ends, which lost 5 bases and 10 bases, there was a span of 11 bases. CDR3 nucleotide sequence: TGTGCCAGCAGCCGTACTCAGGAGGAGCTGTTTTTT. It is translated as CASSRTQEELFF.

The chain is built from TRBV21-1 and TRBJ2-7; the DNA was not compared with TRBD2, the D call given in the table. TRBV21-1 has pseudogene status. This CDR3 region has 15 residues. The CDR3 nucleotides are TGTGCCAGCAGCAGAGGAACCTCGGACTGCGAGGAGCAGTACTTC. As protein: CASSRGTSDCEEQYF.

This chain connects TRBV9 to TRBJ1-4; D is unclear. Per the germline V gene, CDR1 is SGDLS and CDR2 is YYNGEE. This CDR3 has 17 amino acids. The germline V and J ends were trimmed by 3 bases and 3 bases, with 18 bases remaining between them. The CDR3 DNA reads as TGTGCCAGCAGCGGTGGTAAATGGGGAGCTGCTAATGAAAAACTGTTTTTT. Residues: CASSGGKWGAANEKLFF.

This clone appeared a few times. This sequence joins TRBV27 and TRBJ1-1, with D perhaps TRBD1 (5 bases). The CDR3 is 15 residues long. V was trimmed by 2 bases and J by 6 bases, leaving 16 bases between them. The germline V gene encodes CDR1 MNHEY and CDR2 SMNVEV (reference sequence). CDR3 bases: TGTGCCAGCAGTTTACGGGCGGGGGTTGGGGCTGAAGCTTTCTTT. Its protein product is CASSLRAGVGAEAFF.

The chain uses TRBV15 and TRBJ2-1; D may be TRBD1 (5 bases). The CDR3 sequence is 15 residues long. The V end was cut by 2 bases, the J end by 4 bases, with 12 bases between. Germline V gene sequence: CDR1 LNHNV, CDR2 YYDKDF (reference sequence). CDR3 amino acids: CATSRQGGVYNEQFF. In DNA form, the CDR3 reads TGTGCCACCAGCAGACAGGGTGGGGTTTACAATGAGCAGTTCTTC.

The chain recombines TRBV10-2 with TRBJ2-2, with 8 bases matching TRBD2. V was pared by 4 bases and J by 5 bases, with 6 bases of the junction left unmatched. The CDR3 consists of 15 residues. Germline-derived CDR1 and CDR2 are WSHSY and SAAADI. The CDR3 nucleotides are TGCGCCAGCAGTGCCCGGGAGGGCCTGACCGGGGAGCTGTTTTTT. The encoded protein is CASSAREGLTGELFF.

The V gene is TRBV6-5, the J gene TRBJ1-2; tentative D call: TRBD1 (5 bases). Germline CDR1 is MNHEY and CDR2 is SVGAGI. V was pared by 4 bases and J by 3 bases, with 9 bases between. The CDR3 sequence is 13 residues long. CDR3 sequence reads: CASSFQTDYGYTF. In DNA, the CDR3 is TGTGCCAGCAGTTTCCAGACAGACTATGGCTACACCTTC.

This clone came up a few times. The chain uses TRBV7-3 and TRBJ2-6; D is unclear. V shed 5 bases and J shed 2 bases, with 13 bases lying between them. This CDR3 has 16 residues. Germline V gene sequence: CDR1 SGHTA, CDR2 FQGTGA. The CDR3 region is CASSPLSSPGANVLTF. CDR3 DNA sequence: TGTGCCAGCAGCCCCCTTTCTTCCCCTGGGGCCAACGTCCTGACTTTC.

This chain uses TRBV30 with TRBJ1-5; D not certain. V dropped 3 bases and J dropped 0 bases, with 9 bases sitting between them. Germline V gene sequence: CDR1 GTSNPN, CDR2 SVGIG (reference sequence). The CDR3 is 14 residues long. The CDR3 protein is CAWSREDSNQPQHF. The CDR3 region has the DNA TGTGCCTGGAGCCGAGAGGATAGCAATCAGCCCCAGCATTTT.